The rows below give T cell receptor beta chains drawn from one sample of a study of identical twins. TCRdb re-called the 5' RACE reads with MiXCR, one entry per CDR3 protein. The profile covers about 520,000 distinct CDR3 sequences, with roughly a fifth appearing a single time and approximately 0.95% taken by the ten largest. In addition, the sample was reused for a study of T cells expressing NK-cell markers.

The source material was CD4+ T cells sorted from blood. The source of these receptors is a woman aged 18-29 years in good health. Both conserved end residues are part of each CDR3. D genes are given only for firm matches. The size entry is marked missing in some rows and otherwise reads once, few, many or a size class.

CDR3 DNA: TGTGCCAGCAGCTTAATCCGCGGGTTGCAGTTCTTC; CDR3 protein: CASSLIRGLQFF; D gene: NA; V gene: TRBV7-2; J gene: TRBJ2-1; clone size: few
CDR3 DNA: TGCAGTGCTCAATCGACGGGGAAAGATACGCAGTATTTT; CDR3 protein: CSAQSTGKDTQYF; D gene: NA; V gene: TRBV20-1; J gene: TRBJ2-3; clone size: few
CDR3 DNA: TGTGCCAGCAGTTACAGACCAGGGGGGTCCTACAATGAGCAGTTCTTC; CDR3 protein: CASSYRPGGSYNEQFF; D gene: NA; V gene: TRBV6-5; J gene: TRBJ2-1; clone size: NA
CDR3 DNA: TGTGCCAGCAGCTTAGCAGGCTCCCTAGCGGCCACCACGCTCGCCAAAAACATTCAGTACTTC; CDR3 protein: CASSLAGSLAATTLAKNIQYF; D gene: TRBD2; V gene: TRBV7-2; J gene: TRBJ2-4; clone size: few
CDR3 DNA: TGTGCCAGCAGCTTCACAGGACCCAGAGAGACCCAGTACTTC; CDR3 protein: CASSFTGPRETQYF; D gene: NA; V gene: TRBV5-5; J gene: TRBJ2-5; clone size: NA
CDR3 DNA: TGTGCCAGCAGCTTGGAAGTAGCGTGGTACCAAGAGACCCAGTACTTC; CDR3 protein: CASSLEVAWYQETQYF; D gene: NA; V gene: TRBV5-5; J gene: TRBJ2-5; clone size: NA
CDR3 DNA: TGCAGCGCGGGTCAGGGGCGGGGGACCGGGGAGCTGTTTTTT; CDR3 protein: CSAGQGRGTGELFF; D gene: NA; V gene: TRBV29-1; J gene: TRBJ2-2; clone size: NA
CDR3 DNA: TGTGCCAGCAGTTACTCGTTCGGGGTTGGGGATACGCAGTATTTT; CDR3 protein: CASSYSFGVGDTQYF; D gene: NA; V gene: TRBV6-5; J gene: TRBJ2-3; clone size: NA
CDR3 DNA: TGTGCCAGCATACCGAAACGGACGGCTAACTATGGCTACACCTTC; CDR3 protein: CASIPKRTANYGYTF; D gene: NA; V gene: TRBV6-1; J gene: TRBJ1-2; clone size: NA
CDR3 DNA: TGCGCCAGCAGCCAATCCATCATGGCCGGGGCTGGGGCCAACGTCCTGACTTTC; CDR3 protein: CASSQSIMAGAGANVLTF; D gene: NA; V gene: TRBV4-1; J gene: TRBJ2-6; clone size: NA
CDR3 DNA: TGTGCCAGCAGTCCCCGGGGAAGTTGGACCTACGAGCAGTACTTC; CDR3 protein: CASSPRGSWTYEQYF; D gene: NA; V gene: TRBV6-1; J gene: TRBJ2-7; clone size: few
CDR3 DNA: TGTGCCAGCAGTTCAACAGGGAAGTATCAGCCCCAGCATTTT; CDR3 protein: CASSSTGKYQPQHF; D gene: NA; V gene: TRBV27; J gene: TRBJ1-5; clone size: few
CDR3 DNA: TGCGCCAGCAGTCCACCGGGACTAGCCTCCTCCTACGAGCAGTACTTC; CDR3 protein: CASSPPGLASSYEQYF; D gene: TRBD2; V gene: TRBV5-1; J gene: TRBJ2-7; clone size: few
CDR3 DNA: TGCAGTGCTAGGGCGTCTAGCGGGGCGCACCAAGAGACCCAGTACTTC; CDR3 protein: CSARASSGAHQETQYF; D gene: TRBD2; V gene: TRBV20-1; J gene: TRBJ2-5; clone size: NA
CDR3 DNA: TGTGCCAGCAGCTTGGCCGACAAGGGGATCGGTGGCTACACCTTC; CDR3 protein: CASSLADKGIGGYTF; D gene: NA; V gene: TRBV5-5; J gene: TRBJ1-2; clone size: once
CDR3 DNA: TGCAGTGCTAGAGGCGGATCAAGGGGTGGTGAGCAGTTCTTC; CDR3 protein: CSARGGSRGGEQFF; D gene: NA; V gene: TRBV20-1; J gene: TRBJ2-1; clone size: NA
CDR3 DNA: TGTGCCAGCAGCCCAGGGGTGCTTCCCTACAATGGGCAGTTCTTC; CDR3 protein: CASSPGVLPYNGQFF; D gene: NA; V gene: TRBV6-1; J gene: TRBJ2-1; clone size: NA
CDR3 DNA: TGCAGTGCTAGAGGACAGGGGGCCTCTGGCTACACCTTC; CDR3 protein: CSARGQGASGYTF; D gene: TRBD1; V gene: TRBV20-1; J gene: TRBJ1-2; clone size: NA
CDR3 DNA: TGCGCCAGCAGCTTGTCTCAAAGCACAGATACGCAGTATTTT; CDR3 protein: CASSLSQSTDTQYF; D gene: NA; V gene: TRBV12-3/TRBV12-4; J gene: TRBJ2-3; clone size: many
CDR3 DNA: TGCAGTGCTAGAGATTATGGGACTAGCGGGAGCGTCTCCTACAATGAGCAGTTCTTC; CDR3 protein: CSARDYGTSGSVSYNEQFF; D gene: TRBD2; V gene: TRBV20-1; J gene: TRBJ2-1; clone size: NA
CDR3 DNA: TGTGCCAGCAGCTTTCGTGGGGGCACATCCTACAATGAGCAGTTCTTC; CDR3 protein: CASSFRGGTSYNEQFF; D gene: NA; V gene: TRBV6-2/TRBV6-3; J gene: TRBJ2-1; clone size: once
CDR3 DNA: TGTGCCAGCAGTGCTGGGGCCGACCGCTATGGCTACACCTTC; CDR3 protein: CASSAGADRYGYTF; D gene: NA; V gene: TRBV2; J gene: TRBJ1-2; clone size: NA